A few counts support the clone carrying this TCR beta chain. The participants were between roughly 18 and 100 years old and came from under 25 US areas. Cohorts were assigned according to the clinical history that participants reported. These data originate in a study of blood T cell repertoires in COVID-19. Background on the study: Material from acute and convalescent COVID-19 was sourced from the United States, Italy and Spain.

Assay: immunoSEQ multiplex PCR; the TCRdb copy retains only in-frame clones and omits some. Of some 260,000 clones in the sample, about 86% were seen once. Germline V gene lookup returns CDR1 SGDLS and CDR2 YYNGEE. This CDR3 spans 14 amino acids. V dropped 6 bases and J dropped 1; count of bases not matched to a gene: 4. This sequence joins TRBV9 and TRBJ1-5; 7 bases match TRBD1. This receptor was obtained from a man aged 30-40 years with acute COVID-19. Sequenced sample: PBMCs or T cells enriched from blood (not recorded which). This chain's CDR3 is CASNQGVSNQPQHF. The DNA for the CDR3 is TGTGCCAGCAACCAGGGGGTGAGCAATCAGCCCCAGCATTTT. The full variable domain, in which reference TRBV9 and TRBJ1-5 provide the parts outside the CDR3, is DSGVTQTPKHLITATGQRVTLRCSPRSGDLSVYWYQQSLDQGLQFLIQYYNGEERAKGNILERFSAQQFPDLHSELNLSSLELGDSALYFCASNQGVSNQPQHFGDGTRLSIL.